What follows are 32 T cell receptor beta chains derived from one specimen sequenced in a study of early T cells in non-severe SARS-CoV-2 infection. MiXCR was run by TCRdb on the 5' RACE reads, yielding one entry per CDR3 protein. Of tens of thousands of distinct CDR3 sequences listed, roughly a tenth are singletons. Source: whole blood, taken at baseline. The source of these receptors is an adult who was a healthcare worker with PCR-confirmed SARS-CoV-2 infection or an uninfected control (not recorded which).

This clonotype was detected only a few times. The chain is built from TRBV12-3 or TRBV12-4 and TRBJ1-2, with D maybe TRBD1 (5 bases). V dropped 5 bases and J dropped 8 bases, with 15 bases sitting between them. The CDR3 has 13 amino acids. The chain's CDR3 is CASSLPTRGGYTF. CDR3 nucleotide sequence: TGTGCCAGCAGTCTACCTACAAGGGGAGGCTACACCTTC.

This clonotype was counted ten times or more. The CDR3 spells CASSLSGTGREKLFF. The CDR3, as DNA: TGTGCCAGCAGTTTATCCGGGACAGGGCGTGAAAAACTGTTTTTT. The rearrangement joins TRBV27 to TRBJ1-4; 9 nucleotides align to TRBD1. Germline V lookup: CDR1 MNHEY, CDR2 SMNVEV (reference sequence). The ends lost 0 bases at V and 7 bases at J; junction bases unmatched: 3. The CDR3 consists of 15 residues.

This clonotype was seen more than once but under ten times. This sequence joins TRBV10-3 and TRBJ1-3; a weak D match, TRBD1 (5 bases). Trimming stripped 10 bases from V and 0 bases from J, with 13 bases between. The germline gives CDR1 ENHRY, CDR2 SYGVKD. This CDR3 has 14 amino acids. CDR3: CATQDTNSGNTIYF. CDR3 sequence (DNA): TGTGCCACCCAGGACACGAACTCTGGAAACACCATATATTTT.

This clonotype was counted only a few times. This sequence joins TRBV13 and TRBJ2-7; D is unclear. The V end lost 5 bases, the J end lost 2 bases, and 16 bases lay between the germline ends. The CDR3 totals 15 residues. CDR1 is PRHDT, CDR2 FYEKMQ, per germline (reference sequence). As DNA, the CDR3 is TGTGCCAGCAGCATGAACCCCGGCGGCGCCTACGAGCAGTACTTC. Its translation: CASSMNPGGAYEQYF.

The rearrangement links TRBV12-3 or TRBV12-4 to TRBJ2-1; D remains ambiguous. The CDR3 loop spans 16 amino acids. V was cut by 1 base and J by 0 bases, with 10 bases left in between. CDR3 bases: TGTGCCAGCAGTTTAGTAGACCCCTACTCCTACAATGAGCAGTTCTTC. Its protein product is CASSLVDPYSYNEQFF.

A note on this clonotype: A much larger clone lies one base from this, so it may be a read error. This chain connects TRBV6-4 to TRBJ2-2; 8 bases are a match to TRBD2. The CDR3 extends over 16 amino acids. CDR1 is MRHNA and CDR2 is SNTAGT in the germline V gene. Here the CDR3 DNA reads TGTGCCAGCAGTGACTCGGCGGGGGGCGACACCAGGGAGCTGTTTTTT. As protein: CASSDSAGGDTRELFF.

The chain recombines TRBV29-1 with TRBJ1-1; no firm D call. The CDR3 runs 11 residues. The germline V and J ends were trimmed by 0 bases and 9 bases, with 8 bases remaining between them. Germline lookup yields CDR1 SQVTM and CDR2 ANQGSEA. The CDR3 DNA reads as TGCAGCGTTGAAGAGTTTACCCAAGCTTTCTTT. This gives the protein CSVEEFTQAFF.

The V and J genes are TRBV10-3 and TRBJ2-7, with 7 bases matching TRBD2. J gave up 4 bases and V 5 bases, and 8 bases lay outside the gene matches. Germline loops: CDR1 ENHRY, CDR2 SYGVKD. This CDR3 spans 14 amino acids. The CDR3 is CAISSGGGLYEQYF. CDR3 nucleotide sequence: TGTGCCATCAGTTCCGGCGGGGGTTTATACGAGCAGTACTTC.

This clonotype was counted a few times. The chain carries TRBV4-1 and TRBJ1-1; the D gene is possibly TRBD1 (6 bases). This CDR3 comprises 14 residues. The V gene's germline CDR1 is MGHRA and CDR2 YSYEKL. V shed 2 bases and J shed 5 bases, with 12 bases lying between them. CDR3 residues: CASSQPKRGTEAFF. CDR3 DNA: TGCGCCAGCAGCCAACCCAAAAGGGGGACTGAAGCTTTCTTT.

This clonotype was counted ten times or more. This chain links TRBV7-3 with TRBJ2-7, with D perhaps matching TRBD2 (6 bases). Germline CDR1 is SGHTA and CDR2 is FQGTGA. This CDR3 has 15 residues. V was cut by 5 bases and J by 2 bases, with 16 bases left in between. CDR3 sequence reads: CASSPMASETYEQYF. Written as DNA, the CDR3 is TGTGCCAGCAGCCCTATGGCTAGCGAGACCTACGAGCAGTACTTC.

A few counts support this clonotype. The rearrangement uses TRBV6-5 and TRBJ2-7, with D possibly being TRBD1 (5 bases). V shed 0 bases and J shed 4 bases, with 13 bases lying between them. The CDR3 loop spans 15 amino acids. Germline loops: CDR1 MNHEY, CDR2 SVGAGI. CDR3 loop: CASSYSAGGAYEQYF. The CDR3 coding sequence is TGTGCCAGCAGTTACTCGGCAGGTGGGGCTTACGAGCAGTACTTC.

In its sample, this clonotype was seen a few times. CDR3 sequence reads: CASRDNNSPLHF. Here the CDR3 DNA reads TGTGCCAGCAGGGACAATAATTCACCCCTCCACTTT. The gene calls are TRBV2 and TRBJ1-6; a weak D match, TRBD1 (5 bases). The CDR3 length is 12 residues. CDR1 and CDR2 (germline): SNHLY, FYNNEI. Trimming pared 6 bases from V and 5 bases from J, leaving 5 bases between.

The sample holds many counts of this clonotype. This chain links TRBV4-1 with TRBJ1-2; D not certain. The CDR3 runs 16 residues. V was clipped by 1 base and J by 2 bases, with 14 bases between them. Germline lookup yields CDR1 MGHRA and CDR2 YSYEKL. Here the CDR3 reads CASSQAHSDSNYGYTF. The DNA for the CDR3 is TGCGCCAGCAGCCAAGCCCACAGCGATTCCAACTATGGCTACACCTTC.

This clonotype was observed at least ten times. The J gene is TRBJ2-7, the V gene TRBV4-3; D remains ambiguous. CDR1 is LGHNA, CDR2 YSLEER, per germline. CDR3 length: 15 amino acids. V lost 1 base and J 2 bases, leaving 12 bases between the germline ends. The CDR3 spells CASSQATQAAYEQYF. Written as DNA, the CDR3 is TGCGCCAGCAGCCAAGCAACTCAGGCCGCCTACGAGCAGTACTTC.

This chain joins TRBV10-3 and TRBJ2-7, with 9 bases fitting TRBD1. The CDR3 is 14 amino acids. CDR1 is ENHRY, CDR2 SYGVKD, per germline. The J segment lost 0 bases and the V segment lost 7 bases, leaving 4 bases of the junction unmatched. CDR3 loop: CAITPGQGSYEQYF. The DNA for the CDR3 is TGTGCCATCACTCCGGGACAGGGCTCCTACGAGCAGTACTTC.

This clonotype was detected a few times. J is TRBJ1-1 and V is TRBV30, with D perhaps matching TRBD1 (6 bases). The CDR3 has 14 amino acids. Germline CDR1 is GTSNPN and CDR2 is SVGIG (reference sequence). Deletions cut 0 bases from V and 3 bases from J, with 11 bases between. CDR3 in DNA: TGTGCCTGGAGTGTAAGGGGGACGGACACTGAAGCTTTCTTT. Translating gives CAWSVRGTDTEAFF.

This clonotype was detected many times. The V and J genes are TRBV11-3 and TRBJ1-2; TRBD1 matches 7 bases. J lost 5 bases, V lost 1 base, and 1 base had no gene match. The CDR3 has 13 amino acids. Germline loops: CDR1 SGHNT, CDR2 YENEEA. The CDR3 nucleotides read TGTGCCAGCAGCTTAGGACAGGGTTATGGCTACACCTTC. Translation: CASSLGQGYGYTF. Combining the CDR3 with reference TRBV11-3 and TRBJ1-2 gives the whole variable domain EAGVVQSPRYKIIEKKQPVAFWCNPISGHNTLYWYLQNLGQGPELLIRYENEEAVDDSQLPKDRFSAERLKGVDSTLKIQPAELGDSAVYLCASSLGQGYGYTFGSGTRLTVV.

This clonotype was observed many times. This chain connects TRBV7-6 to TRBJ1-1; no reliable D call. Germline CDR1 reads SGHVS; CDR2 reads FNYEAQ. V lost 1 base, J lost 3 bases, and 6 bases lay in between. The CDR3 extends over 13 amino acids. CDR3 DNA sequence: TGTGCCAGCAGCTTAGTAGGGTACACTGAAGCTTTCTTT. Protein sequence: CASSLVGYTEAFF.

This chain links TRBV12-3 or TRBV12-4 with TRBJ1-4, with no clear D. This CDR3 comprises 12 residues. The germline V and J ends were trimmed by 6 bases and 6 bases, with 8 bases remaining between them. Written as DNA, the CDR3 is TGTGCCAGCAGCCATCTAGATGAAAAACTGTTTTTT. Residues: CASSHLDEKLFF.

This clonotype was recorded many times. V gene TRBV5-1 combines with J gene TRBJ2-6, with TRBD1 matching over 7 bases. Germline CDR1 is SGHRS and CDR2 is YFSETQ. The CDR3 extends over 19 amino acids. Germline trimming cut 4 bases from V and 0 bases from J; bases unmatched to any gene: 13. The CDR3 region is CASSETTGPTLSGANVLTF. CDR3 nucleotides: TGCGCCAGCAGCGAAACGACAGGGCCCACTCTCTCTGGGGCCAACGTCCTGACTTTC.

This clonotype showed up just a few times. The CDR3 loop is CATSVGTGTQSTQYF. Written as DNA, the CDR3 is TGTGCCACCAGTGTAGGAACTGGAACTCAGAGTACGCAGTATTTT. The chain carries TRBV24-1 and TRBJ2-3; no clear D gene. V lost 5 bases, J lost 8 bases, and 19 bases lay in between. CDR3 length: 15 residues. Germline assignment: CDR1 KGHDR and CDR2 SFDVKD.

The CDR3 here is CASSYERPGEQYF. In DNA form, the CDR3 reads TGTGCCAGCAGCTACGAAAGACCTGGCGAGCAGTACTTC. The V gene is TRBV5-4, the J gene TRBJ2-7; D is ambiguous. The CDR3 is 13 amino acids. The germline gives CDR1 SGHNT, CDR2 YYREEE (reference sequence). The V and J ends lost 3 bases and 6 bases respectively, with 13 bases between them.

Ten or more counts support this clonotype. The chain is built from TRBV12-3 or TRBV12-4 and TRBJ1-6; weak D call: TRBD1 (5 bases). The CDR3 sequence is 13 residues long. V gave up 6 bases and J gave up 13 bases, with 16 bases separating them. The CDR3 DNA is TGTGCCAGCAGCCAGACAGCGAAGACCCCCCTCCACTTT. Translation: CASSQTAKTPLHF.

In this sample, this clonotype turned up many times. The chain has TRBV5-5 and TRBJ2-5, with D tentatively TRBD1 (6 bases). Germline V gene sequence: CDR1 SGHKS, CDR2 YYEKEE (reference sequence). This CDR3 is built from 15 residues. Trimming left V 3 bases short and J 2 bases short, with 14 bases between. The CDR3 sequence: CASSSPHREQETQYF. The CDR3 DNA sequence: TGTGCCAGCAGCTCACCCCACAGGGAACAAGAGACCCAGTACTTC.

Many counts were recorded for this clonotype. The chain couples TRBV5-5 to TRBJ1-1; TRBD1 might be the D (6 bases). V lost 4 bases and J lost 3, with 10 bases in between. Germline CDR1 and CDR2: SGHKS and YYEKEE (reference sequence). The CDR3 has 13 amino acids. The CDR3: CASSHRDDTEAFF. In DNA form, the CDR3 reads TGTGCCAGCAGCCACAGGGACGACACTGAAGCTTTCTTT. Variable domain in full (rest from reference TRBV5-5 and TRBJ1-1): DAGVTQSPTHLIKTRGQQVTLRCSPISGHKSVSWYQQVLGQGPQFIFQYYEKEERGRGNFPDRFSARQFPNYSSELNVNALLLGDSALYLCASSHRDDTEAFFGQGTRLTVV.

The chain joins TRBV19 to TRBJ1-5, with unresolved D. The germline CDR1 and CDR2 sequences are LNHDA and SQIVND (reference sequence). The CDR3 consists of 15 residues. The ends were cut back, 1 base at V and 5 bases at J, with 12 bases in the middle. This chain's CDR3 is CASSIGGNRDQPQHF. CDR3 coding DNA: TGTGCCAGTAGTATAGGAGGGAATCGGGATCAGCCCCAGCATTTT.

In its sample, this clonotype was seen a few times. V and J are TRBV20-1 and TRBJ1-1, with TRBD1 as a possible D gene (5 bases). The V gene's germline CDR1 is DFQATT and CDR2 SNEGSKA (reference sequence). This CDR3 is 13 amino acids long. The V end was cut by 6 bases, the J end by 3 bases, with 14 bases between. CDR3 coding DNA: TGCAGTGCCCAAAAGGGGTCGGACACTGAAGCTTTCTTT. Translation: CSAQKGSDTEAFF.

Many counts were recorded for this clonotype. The rearrangement joins TRBV14 to TRBJ2-7, with 9 positions matching TRBD1. The germline V gene has CDR1 SGHDN and CDR2 FVKESK. The CDR3 covers 15 residues. Losses at the gene ends were 4 bases for V and 3 bases for J; bases not matched to a gene: 7. The CDR3 loop is CASSPLDRGHYEQYF. The CDR3 DNA reads TGTGCCAGCAGCCCATTGGACAGGGGCCACTACGAGCAGTACTTC.

The chain combines TRBV6-5 with TRBJ1-1, with TRBD1 as a possible D gene (5 bases). V lost 8 bases and J lost 5, with 9 bases in between. CDR3 length equals 11 residues. Germline V CDR1 and CDR2: MNHEY, SVGAGI. In DNA, the CDR3 is TGTGCCAGCTGGAGGGGAACTGAAGCTTTCTTT. Translating gives CASWRGTEAFF.

This clonotype was found a few times. The chain combines TRBV7-9 with TRBJ1-5; perhaps TRBD1 as D (6 bases). The V and J ends lost 8 bases and 4 bases respectively, with 15 bases between them. The germline V gene has CDR1 SEHNR and CDR2 FQNEAQ (reference sequence). This CDR3 is built from 14 residues. In DNA form, the CDR3 reads TGTGCCAGCCAAGGGGGGCAGGGTAATCAGCCCCAGCATTTT. Translation gives CASQGGQGNQPQHF. Complete variable domain (other parts from reference TRBV7-9 and TRBJ1-5): DTGVSQNPRHKITKRGQNVTFRCDPISEHNRLYWYRQTLGQGPEFLTYFQNEAQLEKSRLLSDRFSAERPKGSFSTLEIQRTEQGDSAMYLCASQGGQGNQPQHFGDGTRLSIL.

At least ten counts were recorded for this clonotype. J is TRBJ2-1 and V is TRBV14; the D call may be TRBD1 or TRBD2 (6 bases each). CDR1 is SGHDN, CDR2 FVKESK, per germline. This CDR3 contains 14 residues. V was cut by 2 bases and J by 9 bases, with 14 bases left in between. CDR3 loop: CASSQPGAGGEQFF. CDR3 DNA sequence: TGTGCCAGCAGCCAACCAGGGGCCGGGGGTGAGCAGTTCTTC.

This clonotype was recorded a few times. The V gene is TRBV7-2, the J gene TRBJ2-5; 13 bases align to TRBD2. This CDR3 comprises 17 residues. CDR1 and CDR2 (germline): SGHTA, FQGNSA. The J segment lost 2 bases and the V segment lost 5 bases, leaving 8 bases of the junction unmatched. The CDR3 DNA reads as TGTGCCAGCAGCACCGAGACTAGCGGGGGGTATCAAGAGACCCAGTACTTC. Translated, it gives CASSTETSGGYQETQYF.